This entry describes one TCR beta chain. The sample is drawn from a study of shared clonotypes between healthy human individuals. CDR1 is SGHTA, CDR2 FQGNSA, per germline. The V and J ends lost 4 bases and 8 bases respectively, with 8 bases between them. The CDR3 loop spans 12 amino acids. Nashville, Tennessee was home to all donors, each a Caucasian adult. Some clones are missing from TCRdb's copy, which holds only in-frame ones; the method was immunoSEQ multiplex PCR. The data contain millions of clones, 85% to 95% of them seen just once; the ten biggest clones take up 0.13%. The sequencing input was naive CD4+ T cells sorted from blood. The sample's subset: CD45RA+ positively selected. The receptor was isolated from a man between 18 and 35 years old in good health. The V gene is TRBV7-2, the J gene TRBJ1-4; D unresolved. CDR3 loop: CASSSGGEKLFF. CDR3 coding DNA: TGTGCCAGCAGCTCCGGAGGGGAAAAACTGTTTTTT. Together with reference TRBV7-2 and TRBJ1-4, the CDR3 gives the full variable domain: GAGVSQSPSNKVTEKGKDVELRCDPISGHTALYWYRQSLGQGLEFLIYFQGNSAPDKSGLPSDRFSAERTGGSVSTLTIQRTQQEDSAVYLCASSSGGEKLFFGSGTQLSVL.